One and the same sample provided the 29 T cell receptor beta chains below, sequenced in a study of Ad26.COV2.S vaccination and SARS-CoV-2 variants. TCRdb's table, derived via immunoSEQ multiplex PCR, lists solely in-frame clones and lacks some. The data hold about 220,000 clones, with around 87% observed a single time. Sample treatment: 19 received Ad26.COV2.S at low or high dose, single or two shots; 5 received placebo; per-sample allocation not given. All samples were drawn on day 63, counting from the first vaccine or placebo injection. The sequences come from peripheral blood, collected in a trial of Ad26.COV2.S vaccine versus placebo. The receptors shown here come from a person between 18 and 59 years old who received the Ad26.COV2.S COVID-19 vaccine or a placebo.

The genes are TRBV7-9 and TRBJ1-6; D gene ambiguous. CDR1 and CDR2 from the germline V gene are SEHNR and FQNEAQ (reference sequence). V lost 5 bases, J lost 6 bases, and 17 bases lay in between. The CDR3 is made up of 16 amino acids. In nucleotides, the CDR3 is TGTGCCAGCAGCGGAGTGAGCAGTACGATTAATTCACCCCTCCACTTT. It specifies CASSGVSSTINSPLHF.

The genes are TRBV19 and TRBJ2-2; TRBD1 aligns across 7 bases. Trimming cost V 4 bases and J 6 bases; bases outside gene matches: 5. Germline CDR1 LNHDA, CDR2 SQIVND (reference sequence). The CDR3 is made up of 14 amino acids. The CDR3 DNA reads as TGTGCCAGTAGTACAGGGGGTTGGGCCGGGGAGCTGTTTTTT. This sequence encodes CASSTGGWAGELFF.

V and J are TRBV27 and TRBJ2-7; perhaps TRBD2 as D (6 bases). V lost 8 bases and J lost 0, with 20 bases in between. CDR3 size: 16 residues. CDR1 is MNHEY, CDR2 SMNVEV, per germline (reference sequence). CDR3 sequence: CASGHPRDGISYEQYF. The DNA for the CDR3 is TGTGCCAGCGGTCACCCGCGGGACGGGATCTCCTACGAGCAGTACTTC.

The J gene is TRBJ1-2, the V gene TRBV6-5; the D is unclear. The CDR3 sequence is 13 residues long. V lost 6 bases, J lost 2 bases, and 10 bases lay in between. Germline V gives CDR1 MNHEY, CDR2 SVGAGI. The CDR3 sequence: CASRKAANYGYTF. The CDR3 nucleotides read TGTGCCAGCAGAAAGGCAGCAAACTATGGCTACACCTTC.

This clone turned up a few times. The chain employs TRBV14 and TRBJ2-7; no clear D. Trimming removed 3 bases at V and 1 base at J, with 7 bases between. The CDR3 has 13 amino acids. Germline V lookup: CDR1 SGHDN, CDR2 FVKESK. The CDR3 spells CASSQPGSYEQYF. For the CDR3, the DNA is TGTGCCAGCAGCCAGCCGGGTTCCTACGAGCAGTACTTC. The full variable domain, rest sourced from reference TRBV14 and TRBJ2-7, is EAGVTQFPSHSVIEKGQTVTLRCDPISGHDNLYWYRRVMGKEIKFLLHFVKESKQDESGMPNNRFLAERTGGTYSTLKVQPAELEDSGVYFCASSQPGSYEQYFGPGTRLTVT.

Here the CDR3 DNA reads TGTGCCACCAGTGTCAGACATTCCTATAATTCACCCCTCCACTTT. This translates into CATSVRHSYNSPLHF. This chain uses TRBV24-1 with TRBJ1-6, with D unresolved. The V end was cut by 5 bases, the J end by 1 base, with 8 bases between. CDR3 length equals 15 residues. Germline loops: CDR1 KGHDR, CDR2 SFDVKD.

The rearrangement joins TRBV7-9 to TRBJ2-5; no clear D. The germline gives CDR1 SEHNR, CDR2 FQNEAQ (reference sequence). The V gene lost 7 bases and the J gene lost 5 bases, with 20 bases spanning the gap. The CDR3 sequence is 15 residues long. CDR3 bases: TGTGCCAGCACCTACATCGGCTTTACCGGGGAGACCCAGTACTTC. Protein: CASTYIGFTGETQYF.

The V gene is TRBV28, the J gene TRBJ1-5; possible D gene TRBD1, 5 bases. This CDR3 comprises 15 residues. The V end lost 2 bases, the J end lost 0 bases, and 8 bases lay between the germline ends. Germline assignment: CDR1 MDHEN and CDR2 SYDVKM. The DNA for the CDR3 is TGTGCCAGCAGTTTACCAGGACATAGCAATCAGCCCCAGCATTTT. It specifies CASSLPGHSNQPQHF.

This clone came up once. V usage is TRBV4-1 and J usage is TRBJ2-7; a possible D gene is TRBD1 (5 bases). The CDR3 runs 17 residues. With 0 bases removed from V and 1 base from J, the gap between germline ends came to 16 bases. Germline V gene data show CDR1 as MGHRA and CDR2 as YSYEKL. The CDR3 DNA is TGCGCCAGCAGCCAAGAGGGTTGGGGCGCCCGGTCCTACGAGCAGTACTTC. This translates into CASSQEGWGARSYEQYF.

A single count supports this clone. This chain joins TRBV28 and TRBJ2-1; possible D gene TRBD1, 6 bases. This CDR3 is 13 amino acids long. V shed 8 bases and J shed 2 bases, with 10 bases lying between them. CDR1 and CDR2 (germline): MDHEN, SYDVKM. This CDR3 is CASVQGTYNEQFF. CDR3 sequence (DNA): TGTGCCAGCGTACAGGGAACCTACAATGAGCAGTTCTTC. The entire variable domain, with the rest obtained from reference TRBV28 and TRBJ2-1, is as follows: DVKVTQSSRYLVKRTGEKVFLECVQDMDHENMFWYRQDPGLGLRLIYFSYDVKMKEKGDIPEGYSVSREKKERFSLILESASTNQTSMYLCASVQGTYNEQFFGPGTRLTVL.

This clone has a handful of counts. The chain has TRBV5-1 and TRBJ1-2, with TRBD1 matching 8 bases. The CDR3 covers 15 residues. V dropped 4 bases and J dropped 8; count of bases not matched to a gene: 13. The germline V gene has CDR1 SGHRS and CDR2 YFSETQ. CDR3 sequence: CASSRSDRGGGGYTF. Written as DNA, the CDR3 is TGCGCCAGCAGCCGATCCGACAGGGGAGGGGGAGGCTACACCTTC.

Here the CDR3 reads CASSPKGQNTEAFF. For the CDR3, the DNA is TGTGCCAGCTCACCAAAGGGGCAGAACACTGAAGCTTTCTTT. J is TRBJ1-1 and V is TRBV18, with D perhaps matching TRBD1 (5 bases). The V end lost 2 bases, the J end lost 1 base, and 8 bases lay between the germline ends. Germline-derived CDR1 and CDR2 are KGHSH and LQKENI. This CDR3 has 14 residues.

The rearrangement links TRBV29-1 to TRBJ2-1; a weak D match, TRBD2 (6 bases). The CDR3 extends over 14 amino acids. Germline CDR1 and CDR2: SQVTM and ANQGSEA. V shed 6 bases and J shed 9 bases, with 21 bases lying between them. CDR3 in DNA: TGCAGCGTCGGAGCTAGCGTATCCGGGGGTGAGCAGTTCTTC. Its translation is CSVGASVSGGEQFF.

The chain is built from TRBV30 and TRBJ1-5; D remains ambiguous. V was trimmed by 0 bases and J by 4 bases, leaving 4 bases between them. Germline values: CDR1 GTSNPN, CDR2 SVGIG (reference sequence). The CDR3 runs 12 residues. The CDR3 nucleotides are TGTGCCTGGAGTGTCCAAAATCAGCCCCAGCATTTT. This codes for CAWSVQNQPQHF.

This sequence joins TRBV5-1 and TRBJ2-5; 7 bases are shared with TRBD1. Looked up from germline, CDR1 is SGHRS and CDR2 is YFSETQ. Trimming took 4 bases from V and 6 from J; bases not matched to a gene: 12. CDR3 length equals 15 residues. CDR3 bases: TGCGCCAGCAGCGCCAGACAGGGTTCGGGGAAGACCCAGTACTTC. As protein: CASSARQGSGKTQYF.

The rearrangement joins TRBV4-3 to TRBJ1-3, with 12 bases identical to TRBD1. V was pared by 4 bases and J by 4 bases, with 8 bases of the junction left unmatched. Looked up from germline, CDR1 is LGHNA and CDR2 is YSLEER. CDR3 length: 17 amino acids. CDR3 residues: CASSRMGQGASGNTIYF. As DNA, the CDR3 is TGCGCCAGCAGCCGGATGGGACAGGGGGCGTCAGGAAACACCATATATTTT.

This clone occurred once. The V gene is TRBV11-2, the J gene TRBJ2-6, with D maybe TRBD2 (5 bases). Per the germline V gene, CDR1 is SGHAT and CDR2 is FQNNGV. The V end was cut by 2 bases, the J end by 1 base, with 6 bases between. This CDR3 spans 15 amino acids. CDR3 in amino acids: CASSLWESGANVLTF. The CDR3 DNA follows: TGTGCCAGCAGCTTATGGGAGTCTGGGGCCAACGTCCTGACTTTC.

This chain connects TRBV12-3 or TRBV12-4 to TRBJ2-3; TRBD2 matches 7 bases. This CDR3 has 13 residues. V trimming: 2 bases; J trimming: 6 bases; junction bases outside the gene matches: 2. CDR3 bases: TGTGCCAGCAGTTTAAGCGGGGTCGATACGCAGTATTTT. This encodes CASSLSGVDTQYF.

CDR3 coding DNA: TGTGCCACCGAGTTAGCGGGAGGGTCTGAGCAGTTCTTC. Residues: CATELAGGSEQFF. The chain carries TRBV24-1 and TRBJ2-1; 11 bases fit TRBD2. The V and J ends lost 9 bases and 9 bases, in that order; junction bases with no gene match: 6. Germline CDR1 is KGHDR and CDR2 is SFDVKD. This CDR3 is 13 amino acids long.

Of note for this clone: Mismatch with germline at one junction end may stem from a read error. The CDR3 DNA follows: TGTGCTAGCAGCTTTGGGGGGAATTCACCCCTCCACTTT. It is translated as CASSFGGNSPLHF. The chain combines TRBV7-7 with TRBJ1-6, with D possibly being TRBD1 (5 bases). Germline assignment: CDR1 SSHAT and CDR2 FNYEAQ (reference sequence). The CDR3 is 13 residues long.

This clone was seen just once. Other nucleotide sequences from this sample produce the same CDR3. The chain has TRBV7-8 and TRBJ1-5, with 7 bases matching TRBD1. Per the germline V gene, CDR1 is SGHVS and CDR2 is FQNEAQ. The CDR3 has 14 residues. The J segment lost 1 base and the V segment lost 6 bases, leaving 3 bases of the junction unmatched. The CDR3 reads CASSRQGSNQPQHF. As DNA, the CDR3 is TGTGCCAGCAGTAGACAGGGAAGCAATCAGCCCCAGCATTTT.

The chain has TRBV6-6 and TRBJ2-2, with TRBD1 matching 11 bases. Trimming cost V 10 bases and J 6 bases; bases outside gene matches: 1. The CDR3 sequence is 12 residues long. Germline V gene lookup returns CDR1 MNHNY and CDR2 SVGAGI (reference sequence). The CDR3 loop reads CATGQGAGELFF. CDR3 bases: TGTGCCACGGGACAGGGGGCCGGGGAGCTGTTTTTT.

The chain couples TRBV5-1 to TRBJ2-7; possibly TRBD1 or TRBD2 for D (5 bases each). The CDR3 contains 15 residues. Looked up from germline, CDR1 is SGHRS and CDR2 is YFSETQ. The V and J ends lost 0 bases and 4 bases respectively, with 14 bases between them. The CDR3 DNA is TGCGCCAGCAGCTTGGGGGACCAACCTCCTTACGAGCAGTACTTC. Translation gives CASSLGDQPPYEQYF.

The CDR3 reads CASSELGTALFRGNTIYF. The CDR3, as DNA: TGTGCCAGCAGTGAATTGGGGACAGCTCTCTTTCGCGGAAACACCATATATTTT. The rearrangement joins TRBV6-1 to TRBJ1-3; the match to TRBD1 covers 7 bases. The CDR3 is 18 residues long. The germline V gene encodes CDR1 MNHNS and CDR2 SASEGT. Trimming took 2 bases from V and 4 from J; bases not matched to a gene: 14.

The CDR3 sequence is CASSLVGQGGSEQYF. The CDR3 nucleotides are TGTGCCAGCAGCTTAGTCGGACAGGGGGGAAGTGAGCAGTACTTC. The J gene is TRBJ2-7, the V gene TRBV7-2, with 10 bases aligning to TRBD1. V shed 1 base, J shed 7 bases, and the junction held 7 bases outside the gene matches. The CDR3 extends over 15 amino acids. Per the germline V gene, CDR1 is SGHTA and CDR2 is FQGNSA.

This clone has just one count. The CDR3: CASSQDTTGLGQETQYF. The DNA of the CDR3 is TGCGCCAGCAGCCAAGATACGACAGGGTTGGGCCAAGAGACCCAGTACTTC. The rearrangement uses TRBV4-1 and TRBJ2-5; TRBD1 agrees at 7 bases. The germline CDR1 and CDR2 sequences are MGHRA and YSYEKL. The CDR3 loop spans 17 amino acids. Trimming took 0 bases from V and 1 from J; bases not matched to a gene: 8.

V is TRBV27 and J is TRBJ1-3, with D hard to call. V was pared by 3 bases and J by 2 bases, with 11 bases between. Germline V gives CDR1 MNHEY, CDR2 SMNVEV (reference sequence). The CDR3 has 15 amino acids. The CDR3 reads CASSFNVKAGNTIYF. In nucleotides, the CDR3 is TGTGCCAGCAGTTTCAATGTTAAAGCTGGAAACACCATATATTTT.

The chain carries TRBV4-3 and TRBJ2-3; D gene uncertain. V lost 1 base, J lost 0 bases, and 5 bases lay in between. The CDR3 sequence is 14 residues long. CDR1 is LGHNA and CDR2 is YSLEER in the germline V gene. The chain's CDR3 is CASSQGVSTDTQYF. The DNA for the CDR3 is TGCGCCAGCAGCCAAGGGGTCAGCACAGATACGCAGTATTTT.

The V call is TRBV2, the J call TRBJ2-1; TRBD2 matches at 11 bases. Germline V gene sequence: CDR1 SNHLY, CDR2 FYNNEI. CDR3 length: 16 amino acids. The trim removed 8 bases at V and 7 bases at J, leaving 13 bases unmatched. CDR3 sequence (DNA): TGTGCCAGCTCCACTAGCGGGGGCCCTGGAGGGAATGAGCAGTTCTTC. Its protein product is CASSTSGGPGGNEQFF.